The subject of this entry is one T cell receptor beta chain. This entry belongs to a study of blood T cell repertoires in COVID-19. Seattle's enrolled individuals joined amid active infection and were then monitored longitudinally. In the authors' workflow: Estimation of nucleated cell counts was performed using reference gene primer amplification. TCRdb keeps only in-frame clones here, not all; method: immunoSEQ multiplex PCR. The V and J calls and clone size were taken over from that table, and D and trimming were inferred from the DNA. The data contain about 220,000 clones, more than 75% of them singletons. V was trimmed by 3 bases and J by 12 bases, leaving 9 bases between them. The length of the CDR3 is 12 residues. Germline lookup yields CDR1 MNHEY and CDR2 SVGAGI.

Sequenced sample: peripheral blood. The chain is built from TRBV6-5 and TRBJ1-6, with D possibly being TRBD1 (6 bases). The TCR originated in a woman aged 70-85 years with COVID-19, enrolled during active disease. The CDR3 here is CASSYQGLPLHF. The CDR3 DNA follows: TGTGCCAGCAGTTATCAGGGGTTACCCCTCCACTTT.